This T cell receptor (beta chain) was identified during a study of radiation and T cells in renal cell carcinoma. Whole-study context: Nephrectomy followed 15 Gy stereotactic body radiation by 4 weeks.

The protocol was immunoSEQ multiplex PCR, while the TCRdb copy is restricted to in-frame clones and leaves out a portion. The sample has 100,000 to 150,000 clones, 70% to 90% seen once. Germline values: CDR1 LNHNV, CDR2 YYDKDF (reference sequence). Trimming pared 1 base from V and 1 base from J, leaving 11 bases between. The CDR3 length is 15 residues. This clone was picked up a small number of times. As to time point: blood 2 weeks post-SBRT. Sample treatment: 15 Gy SBRT to primary tumor, nephrectomy 4 weeks later. This receptor was taken from a woman between 55 and 75 years old with renal cell carcinoma. The rearrangement uses TRBV15 and TRBJ2-7; the D gene could be TRBD1 or TRBD2 (5 bases each). The sequenced sample was blood, obtained from a patient whose treatment included radiotherapy and nephrectomy. The CDR3 reads CATSRGGTSSYEQYF. The CDR3 nucleotides read TGTGCCACCAGCAGAGGGGGGACGTCTTCCTACGAGCAGTACTTC.